This is a list of T cell receptor beta chains from one sample in a study of T cell responses to AZD1222 COVID-19 vaccine. Method: immunoSEQ multiplex PCR; TCRdb's copy keeps in-frame clones and lacks some. The sample consists of fewer than 150,000 clones, around nine tenths of them appearing once. The sequenced sample was peripheral blood, obtained on day 0 of AZD1222 vaccination. Receptors were obtained from an adult in good health. CDR3s include the opening cysteine and the closing phenylalanine or tryptophan. D genes are given only for firm matches. The size field is filled for only some rows; it gives once, few, many or a size class.

CDR3 protein	CDR3 DNA	V gene	J gene	clone size	D gene
CASSLGVGSYNSPLHF	TGTGCCAGCAGCCTCGGGGTGGGCTCCTATAATTCACCCCTCCACTTT	TRBV9	TRBJ1-6	once	.
CASSLYQGTEHSPLHF	TGTGCCAGCAGCTTATATCAGGGGACGGAACATTCACCCCTCCACTTT	TRBV7-2	TRBJ1-6	.	.
CASSLMRQEAFF	TGTGCCAGCAGCTTAATGCGTCAAGAAGCTTTCTTT	TRBV7-2	TRBJ1-1	.	.
CASSYQARGYTF	TGTGCCAGCAGTTACCAGGCTAGGGGCTACACCTTC	TRBV6-6	TRBJ1-2	.	.
CSVGTGSYEQYF	TGCAGCGTAGGGACAGGGAGCTACGAGCAGTACTTC	TRBV29-1	TRBJ2-7	.	TRBD1
CASSLRGGDQPQHF	TGTGCCAGCAGCCTAAGGGGTGGCGATCAGCCCCAGCATTTT	TRBV3-1/TRBV3-2	TRBJ1-5	.	.
CASDRGTEAFF	TGTGCCTCGGACAGGGGGACTGAAGCTTTCTTT	TRBV30	TRBJ1-1	once	TRBD1
CASSLGGHPNSPLHF	TGTGCCAGCAGTTTAGGGGGCCACCCAAATTCACCCCTCCACTTT	TRBV27	TRBJ1-6	.	.
CASSRDRSYEQYF	TGTGCCAGCAGCCGGGACAGGTCCTACGAGCAGTACTTC	TRBV6-5	TRBJ2-7	.	TRBD1
CASSPGVPSRETQYF	TGCGCCAGCAGCCCCGGGGTCCCTAGTAGGGAGACCCAGTACTTC	TRBV5-1	TRBJ2-5	.	.
CASSAQLIWNTEAFF	TGTGCCAGCAGCGCCCAGTTAATATGGAACACTGAAGCTTTCTTT	TRBV7-9	TRBJ1-1	.	.
CAISGMIQGARNIHNEQFF	TGTGCCATCAGTGGGATGATACAGGGGGCCAGAAATATCCACAATGAGCAGTTCTTC	TRBV10-3	TRBJ2-1	few	TRBD1
CASTYRTSGSYEQYF	TGTGCCAGCACTTACCGGACTAGCGGGAGCTACGAGCAGTACTTC	TRBV6-5	TRBJ2-7	.	TRBD2
CAWSVGRMVGSYEQYF	TGTGCCTGGAGTGTAGGTCGGATGGTGGGCTCCTACGAGCAGTACTTC	TRBV30	TRBJ2-7	.	.
CASSFNGNTIYF	TGTGCCAGCAGCTTCAATGGAAACACCATATATTTT	TRBV5-4	TRBJ1-3	once	.
CASSLSPAGNTEAFF	TGTGCCAGCAGTTTATCGCCTGCAGGGAACACTGAAGCTTTCTTT	TRBV27	TRBJ1-1	few	.
CAVSGGYNEKLFF	TGTGCCGTCTCCGGGGGATATAATGAAAAACTGTTTTTT	TRBV10-3	TRBJ1-4	.	.
CASSSWASAGEQYF	TGTGCCAGCAGCTCCTGGGCCTCCGCCGGTGAGCAGTACTTC	TRBV11-2	TRBJ2-7	.	.
CASSLGGTYGYTF	TGTGCCAGCAGCTTAGGCGGTACCTATGGCTACACCTTC	TRBV11-2	TRBJ1-2	few	.
CASSPRQGDSYTF	TGTGCCAGCTCACCCAGGCAGGGTGATAGCTACACCTTC	TRBV18	TRBJ1-2	.	.
CASSLQGLEQYF	TGTGCCAGCAGCTTACAAGGGTTGGAGCAGTACTTC	TRBV7-9	TRBJ2-7	.	.
CASNRASSYEQYF	TGTGCCAGCAACCGTGCAAGCTCCTACGAGCAGTACTTC	TRBV7-2	TRBJ2-7	.	.
CAITDDRAFGYTF	TGTGCCATCACTGACGACAGGGCATTCGGCTACACCTTC	TRBV10-3	TRBJ1-2	once	TRBD1
CASSQVPGSTGELFF	TGTGCCAGCAGCCAAGTTCCGGGAAGTACCGGGGAGCTGTTTTTT	TRBV3-1/TRBV3-2	TRBJ2-2	once	.
CASSVGSGRAIYF	TGCGCCAGCAGTGTCGGTTCGGGTCGGGCCATATATTTT	TRBV10-1	TRBJ1-3	once	.
CASSPAQNTEAFF	TGTGCCAGCAGCCCCGCACAGAACACTGAAGCTTTCTTT	TRBV12-3/TRBV12-4	TRBJ1-1	.	.
CAISQQGLAGNTIYF	TGTGCCATCAGCCAGCAGGGGTTAGCTGGAAACACCATATATTTT	TRBV10-3	TRBJ1-3	.	.
CASTLDGYEQYF	TGTGCCAGCACCTTAGACGGTTACGAGCAGTACTTC	TRBV11-2	TRBJ2-7	once	.
CASSLVGGSPRNEQFF	TGTGCCAGCAGCTTGGTGGGGGGGAGTCCGCGAAATGAGCAGTTCTTC	TRBV5-4	TRBJ2-1	few	TRBD2
CASSPGTSGDLGEQFF	TGTGCCAGCTCACCTGGGACTAGCGGGGACCTAGGTGAGCAGTTCTTC	TRBV18	TRBJ2-1	.	TRBD2
CASSLAANPNTGELFF	TGCGCCAGCAGCTTGGCGGCCAACCCGAACACCGGGGAGCTGTTTTTT	TRBV5-1	TRBJ2-2	.	.
CASSPQGARFGANVLTF	TGTGCCAGCAGCCCCCAGGGGGCGCGGTTTGGGGCCAACGTCCTGACTTTC	TRBV5-6	TRBJ2-6	.	TRBD1
CASSKDRDGRGYTEAFF	TGTGCCAGCAGCAAGGACCGGGACGGGAGGGGTTACACTGAAGCTTTCTTT	TRBV7-8	TRBJ1-1	few	.
CASSQDGRDEQYF	TGTGCCAGCAGCCAAGATGGCAGGGACGAGCAGTACTTC	TRBV3-1/TRBV3-2	TRBJ2-7	few	.
CAISAEGGRENEQFF	TGTGCCATCAGTGCAGAAGGGGGCAGGGAAAATGAGCAGTTCTTC	TRBV10-3	TRBJ2-1	.	TRBD1
CASTRQPGVGELFF	TGTGCCAGCACCAGACAGCCGGGTGTCGGGGAGCTGTTTTTT	TRBV6-5	TRBJ2-2	.	.
CASSQDVSRGDSYEQYF	TGCGCCAGCAGCCAAGATGTAAGCAGGGGGGACTCCTACGAGCAGTACTTC	TRBV4-3	TRBJ2-7	few	.
CASSPGQGVRETQYF	TGTGCCAGCAGCCCGGGACAGGGCGTCCGGGAGACCCAGTACTTC	TRBV25-1	TRBJ2-5	.	TRBD1
CASSAQLSDTQYF	TGTGCCAGCAGCGCGCAACTATCAGATACGCAGTATTTT	TRBV14	TRBJ2-3	.	.
CASSISPIRDGYTF	TGTGCCAGTAGTATTTCACCTATCAGGGATGGCTACACCTTC	TRBV19	TRBJ1-2	.	.
CASGSGAGANYGYTF	TGTGCCAGCGGTTCAGGGGCAGGGGCTAACTATGGCTACACCTTC	TRBV27	TRBJ1-2	.	.
CASSYRDSQYYGYTF	TGTGCCAGCAGTTACAGGGACAGCCAGTACTATGGCTACACCTTC	TRBV6-6	TRBJ1-2	.	TRBD1
CASSSGQGDNSPLHF	TGTGCCAGCAGTTCGGGACAGGGGGATAATTCACCCCTCCACTTT	TRBV28	TRBJ1-6	.	TRBD1
CASSQGFRESYNEQFF	TGCGCCAGCAGCCAAGGTTTCAGGGAATCCTACAATGAGCAGTTCTTC	TRBV4-3	TRBJ2-1	.	.
CASRYRTDRHSPLHF	TGTGCCAGCAGATACCGGACAGATCGGCATTCACCCCTCCACTTT	TRBV13	TRBJ1-6	.	.
CASSLVMGIRNEKLFF	TGTGCCAGCAGCTTAGTGATGGGGATTAGGAATGAAAAACTGTTTTTT	TRBV7-9	TRBJ1-4	.	.
CAWSLRTDRVHEQYF	TGTGCCTGGAGCTTGCGCACGGACAGGGTCCACGAGCAGTACTTC	TRBV30	TRBJ2-7	.	TRBD1
CAWSRAANMGAWGYTF	TGTGCCTGGAGTCGCGCTGCTAACATGGGAGCTTGGGGCTACACCTTC	TRBV30	TRBJ1-2	.	.
CASSRKGTSGTAYSYEQYF	TGTGCCAGCAGTCGCAAAGGGACTAGCGGGACAGCGTATTCCTACGAGCAGTACTTC	TRBV27	TRBJ2-7	.	TRBD2
CASLKEAEAFF	TGTGCCAGCCTAAAAGAGGCTGAAGCTTTCTTT	TRBV28	TRBJ1-1	few	.
CASSDRARASYNEQFF	TGTGCCAGCAGCGACAGGGCTCGCGCCTCCTACAATGAGCAGTTCTTC	TRBV28	TRBJ2-1	.	TRBD1
CASSQAAGSMGYTF	TGTGCCAGCAGCCAAGCGGCTGGGTCTATGGGCTACACCTTC	TRBV3-1/TRBV3-2	TRBJ1-2	.	.
CASSIKWDTEAFF	TGTGCCAGTAGTATAAAGTGGGACACTGAAGCTTTCTTT	TRBV19	TRBJ1-1	.	.
CASRDRDRSSYEQFF	TGTGCCAGCAGAGACCGGGACAGGTCTTCTTATGAGCAGTTCTTC	TRBV27	TRBJ2-1	.	TRBD1
CASSPTGANSGNTIYF	TGTGCCAGCAGTCCAACAGGGGCCAACTCTGGAAACACCATATATTTT	TRBV7-9	TRBJ1-3	.	TRBD1
CASSFFGQGSTYEQYF	TGTGCCAGCAGCTTTTTCGGTCAGGGGAGCACCTACGAGCAGTACTTC	TRBV11-2	TRBJ2-7	.	.
CASIKQANTGELFF	TGTGCCAGTATCAAACAGGCGAACACCGGGGAGCTGTTTTTT	TRBV19	TRBJ2-2	.	.
CASSLSGVSGYTF	TGTGCCAGCAGCTTATCGGGGGTGAGTGGCTACACCTTC	TRBV5-4	TRBJ1-2	.	.
CASSWVGVGTEAFF	TGTGCCAGCAGTTGGGTCGGAGTCGGCACTGAAGCTTTCTTT	TRBV6-5	TRBJ1-1	once	.